Listed below are T cell receptor beta chains from one sample, sequenced in a study of T cells in Graves' hyperthyroidism and ophthalmopathy. TCRdb reprocessed the multiplex PCR reads via MiXCR and lists one record per CDR3 protein. The sample shows about 350,000 distinct CDR3 sequences, around 18% of them seen only once. Sequenced sample: blood. All receptors come from a woman between 35 and 50 years old with Graves' ophthalmopathy. The CDR3 runs from the conserved cysteine through the conserved F or W. D genes are given only for firm matches. The size of a clone is reported for some rows only, either as once, few or many, or as a class for expanded clones.

TRBJ1-5 many . TRBV19 CASSITYNQPQHF TGTGCCAGTAGTATAACATATAATCAGCCCCAGCATTTT
TRBJ2-5 many TRBD2 TRBV11-2 CASSVTTGLAETQETQYF TGTGCCAGCAGCGTGACAACGGGACTAGCGGAGACCCAAGAGACCCAGTACTTC
TRBJ1-1 . TRBD1 TRBV5-1 CASSLSTGGSEAFF TGCGCCAGCAGCTTGTCGACAGGGGGGTCTGAAGCTTTCTTT
TRBJ1-2 many . TRBV7-9 CASSTGGISYGYTF TGTGCCAGCAGCACCGGAGGGATCTCCTATGGCTACACCTTC
TRBJ2-2 many TRBD2 TRBV7-6 CASSLRLAGGPGELFF TGTGCCAGCAGCTTGAGACTAGCGGGAGGGCCCGGGGAGCTGTTTTTT
TRBJ1-1 many . TRBV4-1 CASSQGWDGTEAFF TGCGCCAGCAGCCAAGGGTGGGATGGCACTGAAGCTTTCTTT
TRBJ1-1 . . TRBV5-1 CASSFYICSAGQGVNTEAFF .
TRBJ1-1 many . TRBV7-2 CASSLRRNTEAFF TGTGCCAGCAGCTTACGGCGGAACACTGAAGCTTTCTTT
TRBJ1-6 many TRBD1 TRBV15 CATWTGNRNSPLHF TGTGCCACCTGGACAGGGAACCGTAATTCACCCCTCCACTTT
TRBJ2-7 many TRBD2 TRBV6-2/TRBV6-3 CASYQAGGPHEQYF TGTGCCAGCTACCAAGCGGGAGGGCCCCACGAGCAGTACTTC
TRBJ2-5 . TRBD2 TRBV6-1 CASRDGGRRGAGETQYF TGTGCCAGCAGAGATGGGGGCCGGCGGGGGGCTGGTGAGACCCAGTACTTC
TRBJ1-5 many TRBD1 TRBV6-5 CASARQGGNQPQHF TGTGCCAGCGCAAGACAGGGGGGCAATCAGCCCCAGCATTTT
TRBJ2-5 many . TRBV5-1 CASSLRGDVRVETQYF TGCGCCAGCAGCTTGCGTGGAGACGTCAGGGTTGAGACCCAGTACTTC
TRBJ2-5 many TRBD2 TRBV13 CASSSGRGVGQTQYF TGTGCCAGCAGCTCCGGACGGGGGGTCGGGCAGACCCAGTACTTC
TRBJ2-2 many . TRBV30 CASYNREKATGELFF TGTGCCTCCTACAACAGGGAGAAAGCGACCGGGGAGCTGTTTTTT
TRBJ2-5 . . TRBV9 CASSVAGGKETQYF TGTGCCAGCAGCGTAGCTGGAGGGAAAGAGACCCAGTACTTC
TRBJ2-7 many . TRBV28 CASSFLGQPYEQYF TGTGCCAGCAGTTTTTTAGGGCAACCCTACGAGCAGTACTTC
TRBJ2-4 many . TRBV5-1 CASSLGTYRGLAKNIQYF TGCGCCAGCAGCTTGGGAACTTACAGGGGACTAGCCAAAAACATTCAGTACTTC
TRBJ1-6 many . TRBV30 CAWTRGSYNSPLHF TGTGCCTGGACAAGAGGCTCCTATAATTCACCCCTCCACTTT
TRBJ2-7 . TRBD2 TRBV6-2/TRBV6-3 CASSYVLAGSYEQYF TGTGCCAGCAGTTACGTTCTAGCGGGTTCCTACGAGCAGTACTTC
TRBJ2-7 . . TRBV15 CATSEVSGKYEQYF TGTGCCACCAGTGAAGTAAGTGGGAAGTACGAGCAGTACTTC
TRBJ1-2 many . TRBV20-1 CSARDLQGYYGYTF TGCAGTGCTAGAGATTTGCAAGGGTACTATGGCTACACCTTC
TRBJ2-7 many . TRBV6-1 CASSQRTTYEQYF TGTGCCAGCAGTCAGAGGACTACCTACGAGCAGTACTTC
TRBJ2-7 many TRBD2 TRBV20-1 CSAYGTSGTSSYEQYF TGCAGTGCTTATGGGACTAGCGGAACAAGCTCCTACGAGCAGTACTTC
TRBJ2-2 many . TRBV11-3 CASSQRLWRILSTGELFF TGTGCCAGCAGCCAGCGACTGTGGCGGATCCTGAGCACCGGGGAGCTGTTTTTT
TRBJ2-2 . . TRBV12-3/TRBV12-4 CASGYGPNTGELFF TGTGCCAGCGGCTACGGTCCGAACACCGGGGAGCTGTTTTTT
TRBJ1-2 many TRBD1 TRBV11-1 CASSPFGQVFNYGYTF TGTGCCAGCAGCCCCTTCGGACAGGTCTTTAACTATGGCTACACCTTC
TRBJ2-7 few . TRBV5-1 CASSLSGGGIDEQYF TGCGCCAGCAGCTTGTCCGGAGGGGGAATTGACGAGCAGTACTTC
TRBJ1-5 . . TRBV2 CASSTGINQPQHF TGTGCCAGCAGCACAGGAATCAATCAGCCCCAGCATTTT
TRBJ1-2 many TRBD1 TRBV27 CASSPGQGVGGYTF TGTGCCAGCAGTCCGGGACAGGGGGTGGGAGGCTACACCTTC
TRBJ2-7 many TRBD1 TRBV7-8 CASSTKGGSRFYEQYF TGTGCCAGCAGCACCAAAGGGGGCAGCCGCTTCTACGAGCAGTACTTC
TRBJ1-5 many TRBD1 TRBV29-1 CSAGDREDSQPQHF TGCAGCGCTGGGGACAGGGAGGATAGTCAGCCCCAGCATTTT
TRBJ2-7 many . TRBV11-1 CASSLVTGPSYEQYF TGTGCCAGCAGCTTAGTCACAGGACCCTCCTACGAGCAGTACTTC
TRBJ1-1 many . TRBV6-2/TRBV6-3 CASSYAGSTTEAFF TGTGCCAGCAGTTACGCAGGGAGTACGACTGAAGCTTTCTTT
TRBJ1-3 many . TRBV4-3 CASSQDPITVSGNTIYF TGCGCCAGCAGCCAAGATCCGATTACAGTCTCTGGAAACACCATATATTTT
TRBJ2-5 many . TRBV12-3/TRBV12-4 CASSFRFGETQYF TGTGCCAGCAGTTTTAGGTTTGGAGAGACCCAGTACTTC
TRBJ2-5 many . TRBV6-5 CASSYGVGETQYF TGTGCCAGCAGTTACGGGGTGGGAGAGACCCAGTACTTC
TRBJ1-1 many . TRBV5-1 CASSGNTEAFF TGCGCCAGCAGCGGGAACACTGAAGCTTTCTTT